These 25 T cell receptor beta chains were sequenced from one sample in a study of blood T cell repertoires in COVID-19. TCRdb's table, derived via immunoSEQ multiplex PCR, lists solely in-frame clones and lacks some. The table includes approximately 10,000 clones, 85% detected once. The sequenced material came from peripheral blood. The receptors here all came from a human donor in a cohort sampled during active COVID-19.

V and J are TRBV5-1 and TRBJ2-7, with TRBD1 matching over 8 bases. Germline lookup yields CDR1 SGHRS and CDR2 YFSETQ. The CDR3 runs 14 residues. V trimming: 1 base; J trimming: 3 bases; junction bases outside the gene matches: 3. The CDR3 spells CASSLTGGVYEQYF. The CDR3, as DNA: TGCGCCAGCAGCTTGACAGGGGGTGTCTACGAGCAGTACTTC.

J is TRBJ2-3 and V is TRBV5-1; TRBD1 matches at 8 bases. This CDR3 is built from 16 residues. Germline CDR1 SGHRS, CDR2 YFSETQ. Trimming took 4 bases from V and 0 from J; bases not matched to a gene: 7. The CDR3 sequence is CASSAGQGASTDTQYF. In DNA form, the CDR3 reads TGCGCCAGCAGCGCTGGACAGGGCGCGAGCACAGATACGCAGTATTTT.

The chain carries TRBV19 and TRBJ1-1; D remains unclear. Trimming removed 3 bases at V and 4 bases at J, with 12 bases between. The CDR3 loop spans 14 amino acids. Germline CDR1 is LNHDA and CDR2 is SQIVND (reference sequence). Written as DNA, the CDR3 is TGTGCCAGTAGTATGGCCGAGGGTGGCACTGAAGCTTTCTTT. The encoded protein is CASSMAEGGTEAFF. Drawing the rest from reference TRBV19 and TRBJ1-1, the complete variable domain is DGGITQSPKYLFRKEGQNVTLSCEQNLNHDAMYWYRQDPGQGLRLIYYSQIVNDFQKGDIAEGYSVSREKKESFPLTVTSAQKNPTAFYLCASSMAEGGTEAFFGQGTRLTVV.

The chain recombines TRBV6-1 with TRBJ2-7; D is possibly TRBD2 (7 bases). From germline, CDR1 is MNHNS and CDR2 SASEGT. The CDR3 totals 14 residues. The germline V and J ends were trimmed by 2 bases and 6 bases, with 14 bases remaining between them. Written as DNA, the CDR3 is TGTGCCAGCAGTGAATGGGGGGGGGCGGTCGAGCAGTACTTC. Translating it yields CASSEWGGAVEQYF.

The chain combines TRBV4-2 with TRBJ2-7, with TRBD2 as a possible D gene (6 bases). The V gene's germline CDR1 is LGHNA and CDR2 YNFKEQ. The germline V and J ends were trimmed by 0 bases and 3 bases, with 12 bases remaining between them. This CDR3 has 15 residues. DNA for the CDR3: TGTGCCAGCAGCCAAGATACCGGCGGGGTCTACGAGCAGTACTTC. Translated: CASSQDTGGVYEQYF.

This chain joins TRBV11-2 and TRBJ2-7, with TRBD1 matching over 10 bases. This CDR3 spans 13 amino acids. From germline, CDR1 is SGHAT and CDR2 FQNNGV. V lost 6 bases and J lost 3; bases outside the gene matches: 2. The DNA for the CDR3 is TGTGCCAGCAGGGGACAGGGGTTCTACGAGCAGTACTTC. This encodes CASRGQGFYEQYF.

V usage is TRBV7-6 and J usage is TRBJ1-5, with TRBD1 matching over 10 bases. This CDR3 is 17 amino acids long. The germline gives CDR1 SGHVS, CDR2 FNYEAQ. Trimming removed 4 bases from V and 3 bases from J; junction bases left unmatched: 9. This chain's CDR3 is CASSCPGQGIYNQPQHF. CDR3 nucleotide sequence: TGTGCCAGCAGCTGCCCGGGACAGGGGATTTACAATCAGCCCCAGCATTTT.

The gene calls are TRBV7-8 and TRBJ1-1; perhaps TRBD1 as D (6 bases). The CDR3 is 13 amino acids. Trimming took off 7 bases at V and 5 bases at J, with 14 bases between the two ends. The V gene's germline CDR1 is SGHVS and CDR2 FQNEAQ. Here the CDR3 reads CASTLRGTTEAFF. The CDR3 DNA reads TGTGCCAGCACTTTAAGGGGGACGACTGAAGCTTTCTTT.

The rearrangement links TRBV27 to TRBJ1-1, with unresolved D. Germline CDR1 is MNHEY and CDR2 is SMNVEV (reference sequence). The CDR3 is 11 residues long. The ends were cut back, 5 bases at V and 3 bases at J, with 4 bases in the middle. CDR3 DNA: TGTGCCAGCAGTCGGGACACTGAAGCTTTCTTT. Translating gives CASSRDTEAFF.

The V call is TRBV28, the J call TRBJ1-4; 8 nucleotides align to TRBD1. Germline CDR1 and CDR2: MDHEN and SYDVKM. V shed 6 bases, J shed 8 bases, and the junction held 11 bases outside the gene matches. CDR3 size: 15 residues. CDR3 loop: CASSGQGGGEEKLFF. Written as DNA, the CDR3 is TGTGCCAGCAGCGGACAGGGAGGAGGGGAAGAAAAACTGTTTTTT.

A few counts support this clone. This sequence joins TRBV3-1 (or the pseudogene TRBV3-2) and TRBJ2-2; the match to TRBD2 covers 7 bases. Looked up from germline, CDR1 is LGHDT and CDR2 is YNNKEL (reference sequence). The V segment lost 1 base and the J segment 7 bases; nucleotides outside the gene matches: 9. There are 16 residues in the CDR3. CDR3 nucleotides: TGTGCCAGCAGCCAAGCCGGACGGGGGGTTTACGGGGAGCTGTTTTTT. Translated, it gives CASSQAGRGVYGELFF.

The DNA for the CDR3 is TGTGCCAGCTCCGGGACAGGGAATGAAAAACTGTTTTTT. This encodes CASSGTGNEKLFF. This sequence joins TRBV6-5 and TRBJ1-4; TRBD1 matches 9 bases. The J segment lost 5 bases and the V segment lost 8 bases, leaving 3 bases of the junction unmatched. The CDR3 length is 13 residues. Germline values: CDR1 MNHEY, CDR2 SVGAGI.

The chain links TRBV3-1 (or the pseudogene TRBV3-2) to TRBJ2-7; 10 bases match TRBD2. V was pared by 3 bases and J by 7 bases, with 6 bases of the junction left unmatched. The CDR3 spans 14 residues. Germline loops: CDR1 LGHDT, CDR2 YNNKEL (reference sequence). The CDR3 DNA is TGTGCCAGCAGCCAGGCGACACTAGCGGGGGAGCAGTACTTC. It specifies CASSQATLAGEQYF.

The rearrangement joins TRBV6-6 to TRBJ2-2; 10 bases line up with TRBD1. Germline trimming cut 6 bases from V and 4 bases from J; bases unmatched to any gene: 8. The germline V gene encodes CDR1 MNHNY and CDR2 SVGAGI (reference sequence). This CDR3 region has 16 residues. This CDR3 reads CASSLRDRGLTGELFF. As DNA, the CDR3 is TGTGCCAGCAGCTTAAGGGACAGGGGACTCACCGGGGAGCTGTTTTTT.

J is TRBJ1-1 and V is TRBV6-5; D not certain. The CDR3 runs to 14 residues. Between the trimmed V and J ends, which lost 0 bases and 6 bases, there was a span of 11 bases. Germline CDR1 is MNHEY and CDR2 is SVGAGI. CDR3 coding DNA: TGTGCCAGCAGTTACTCGTCCAAAACAGCTGAAGCTTTCTTT. It codes for CASSYSSKTAEAFF.

The DNA for the CDR3 is TGTGCCAGCAGTACCCCGGGACAGGGGCGGTACGAGCAGTACTTC. It encodes CASSTPGQGRYEQYF. This rearrangement joins TRBV6-5 to TRBJ2-7; 10 bases agree with TRBD1. The CDR3 sequence is 15 residues long. V shed 5 bases, J shed 4 bases, and the junction held 8 bases outside the gene matches. Germline V gene data show CDR1 as MNHEY and CDR2 as SVGAGI.

This chain links TRBV28 with TRBJ2-1; TRBD2 aligns across 8 bases. V lost 5 bases and J lost 4; bases outside the gene matches: 7. There are 15 residues in the CDR3. Germline loops: CDR1 MDHEN, CDR2 SYDVKM. Here the CDR3 reads CASSRTGGRYNEQFF. CDR3 nucleotides: TGTGCCAGCAGTAGAACGGGAGGGCGTTACAATGAGCAGTTCTTC.

The chain has TRBV5-1 and TRBJ2-7, with 8 bases lining up with TRBD2. Germline CDR1 is SGHRS and CDR2 is YFSETQ. After removal of 2 bases from V and 7 bases from J, the junction contained 14 bases not matched to a gene. The CDR3 sequence is 16 residues long. CDR3 nucleotides: TGCGCCAGCAGCTTTTTTTCTTTGGGACTAGAACGGGAGCAGTACTTC. It encodes CASSFFSLGLEREQYF. Full variable domain (missing parts from reference TRBV5-1 and TRBJ2-7): KAGVTQTPRYLIKTRGQQVTLSCSPISGHRSVSWYQQTPGQGLQFLFEYFSETQRNKGNFPGRFSGRQFSNSRSEMNVSTLELGDSALYLCASSFFSLGLEREQYFGPGTRLTVT.

The chain uses TRBV28 and TRBJ2-1; TRBD2 matches 13 bases. The ends lost 7 bases at V and 8 bases at J; junction bases unmatched: 11. Germline-derived CDR1 and CDR2 are MDHEN and SYDVKM. The CDR3 totals 16 residues. The CDR3 sequence: CASIEGLAGSVDEQFF. CDR3 bases: TGTGCCAGCATTGAGGGACTAGCGGGATCAGTCGATGAGCAGTTCTTC.

V gene TRBV6-5 combines with J gene TRBJ2-3, with 10 bases fitting TRBD1. CDR1 MNHEY and CDR2 SVGAGI come from the germline V gene. The CDR3 totals 15 residues. With 5 bases clipped from V and 6 bases from J, the junction kept 8 bases outside the gene matches. CDR3 sequence: CASSRGTGVGDTQYF. CDR3 coding DNA: TGTGCCAGCAGTAGAGGGACAGGGGTTGGTGATACGCAGTATTTT.

CDR3 region: CASSLGGGSSYNEQFF. DNA of the CDR3: TGTGCCAGCAGCTTAGGTGGCGGGAGCTCCTACAATGAGCAGTTCTTC. This chain connects TRBV11-3 to TRBJ2-1; 7 positions match TRBD2. Trimming cost V 1 base and J 0 bases; bases outside gene matches: 3. This CDR3 contains 16 residues. Looked up from germline, CDR1 is SGHNT and CDR2 is YENEEA.

V is TRBV28 and J is TRBJ2-1; a possible D gene is TRBD2 (7 bases). From germline, CDR1 is MDHEN and CDR2 SYDVKM. The CDR3 is 13 amino acids. V was pared by 7 bases and J by 7 bases, with 14 bases between. The DNA of the CDR3 is TGTGCCAGCACTCCGAGGGGGGGGAATGAGCAGTTCTTC. This sequence encodes CASTPRGGNEQFF.

This chain links TRBV3-1 (or the pseudogene TRBV3-2) with TRBJ1-2, with 7 positions matching TRBD1. CDR3 length: 14 amino acids. CDR1 is LGHDT and CDR2 is YNNKEL in the germline V gene (reference sequence). Trimming cost V 4 bases and J 2 bases; bases outside gene matches: 4. In nucleotides, the CDR3 is TGTGCCAGCAGCCCCCACAGGGGAAACTATGGCTACACCTTC. This codes for CASSPHRGNYGYTF.

The CDR3 DNA sequence: TGTGCCAGCAGCGTAAAAGCGGTGCAACTCACAGATACGCAGTATTTT. Translation: CASSVKAVQLTDTQYF. V gene TRBV9 combines with J gene TRBJ2-3; D possibly corresponds to TRBD2 (5 bases). V dropped 1 base and J dropped 2 bases, with 14 bases sitting between them. The CDR3 spans 16 residues. CDR1 and CDR2 (germline): SGDLS, YYNGEE.

The chain uses TRBV7-2 and TRBJ2-1, with 9 bases fitting TRBD2. Looked up from germline, CDR1 is SGHTA and CDR2 is FQGNSA. The CDR3 is 15 amino acids. V shed 5 bases and J 1 base; nucleotides not matched to a gene: 3. CDR3: CASSLLAGSYNEQFF. The CDR3 nucleotides are TGTGCCAGCAGCCTTCTAGCGGGATCCTACAATGAGCAGTTCTTC.